A selection of T cell receptor beta chains follows, all from one sample in a study of cytomegalovirus exposure and HLA in healthy donors. Sequencing used immunoSEQ multiplex PCR; TCRdb keeps in-frame clones, though not all of them. The sample holds around 180,000 clones, roughly 78% seen once. Sequencing used PBMCs. These receptors came from a woman aged 45 to 65 in good health and CMV-seropositive. The CDR3 runs from the conserved cysteine through the conserved F or W. Fields, in order: J gene, D gene, V gene, clone size, CDR3 DNA, CDR3 protein. The D gene is left open where the match is weak. Only part of the rows carry a size: once, few, many, or a class if the clone is expanded.

j_gene: TRBJ2-1; d_gene: NA; v_gene: TRBV7-9; abundance: NA; CDR3nt: TGTGCCAGCAGCTTTAGCTCCTACAATGAGCAGTTCTTC; CDR3aa: CASSFSSYNEQFF
j_gene: TRBJ2-3; d_gene: TRBD1; v_gene: TRBV6-5; abundance: NA; CDR3nt: TGTGCCAGCAGGACATCCGGGACAGGGGGCGATACGCAGTATTTT; CDR3aa: CASRTSGTGGDTQYF
j_gene: TRBJ2-3; d_gene: NA; v_gene: TRBV6-6; abundance: NA; CDR3nt: TGTGCCACCTCCACAGATACGCAGTATTTT; CDR3aa: CATSTDTQYF
j_gene: TRBJ1-1; d_gene: NA; v_gene: TRBV30; abundance: NA; CDR3nt: TGTGCCTGGAGTGTACGGGGATCTGAAGCTTTCTTT; CDR3aa: CAWSVRGSEAFF
j_gene: TRBJ2-5; d_gene: NA; v_gene: TRBV7-7; abundance: NA; CDR3nt: TGTGCTAGCAGCCCTATCCCCGCGGGGGAGACCCAGTACTTC; CDR3aa: CASSPIPAGETQYF
j_gene: TRBJ1-1; d_gene: TRBD1; v_gene: TRBV18; abundance: NA; CDR3nt: TGTGCCAGCTCACTTAACCAGGGGGCAGAGGGGACTGAAGCTTTCTTT; CDR3aa: CASSLNQGAEGTEAFF
j_gene: TRBJ2-3; d_gene: TRBD2; v_gene: TRBV6-1; abundance: NA; CDR3nt: TGTGCCAGCAGTGAGTCTAGCGGGGGGATTAGCACAGATACGCAGTATTTT; CDR3aa: CASSESSGGISTDTQYF
j_gene: TRBJ2-3; d_gene: NA; v_gene: TRBV2; abundance: NA; CDR3nt: TGTGCCAGCAGGTCGGCGGGGGATACGCAGTATTTT; CDR3aa: CASRSAGDTQYF
j_gene: TRBJ1-5; d_gene: NA; v_gene: TRBV30; abundance: NA; CDR3nt: TGTGCCTGCACCTTGGGGGGAGGACAGCCCCAGCATTTT; CDR3aa: CACTLGGGQPQHF
j_gene: TRBJ1-4; d_gene: TRBD1; v_gene: TRBV29-1; abundance: NA; CDR3nt: TGCAGCGTATCAGGGACAGCAGGCTACAATGAAAAACTGTTTTTT; CDR3aa: CSVSGTAGYNEKLFF
j_gene: TRBJ2-1; d_gene: TRBD1; v_gene: TRBV5-4; abundance: NA; CDR3nt: TGTGCCAGCAGCCCCCCCGTGGGACAGGGGGATTACAATGAGCAGTTCTTC; CDR3aa: CASSPPVGQGDYNEQFF
j_gene: TRBJ1-2; d_gene: NA; v_gene: TRBV18; abundance: NA; CDR3nt: TGTGCCAGCTCACGACATATGAGGGGGTATAATGGCTACACCTTC; CDR3aa: CASSRHMRGYNGYTF
j_gene: TRBJ1-1; d_gene: NA; v_gene: TRBV10-3; abundance: NA; CDR3nt: TGTGCCATCAGTCGGGCAGGGGCGACTGAAGCTTTCTTT; CDR3aa: CAISRAGATEAFF
j_gene: TRBJ1-2; d_gene: NA; v_gene: TRBV9; abundance: few; CDR3nt: TGTGCCAGCAGCTATACCCGGGGGGGCAGCTATGGCTACACCTTC; CDR3aa: CASSYTRGGSYGYTF
j_gene: TRBJ2-7; d_gene: NA; v_gene: TRBV10-1; abundance: NA; CDR3nt: TGCGCCAGCAAGCGGCAGCACAGTTACGAGCAGTACTTC; CDR3aa: CASKRQHSYEQYF
j_gene: TRBJ2-1; d_gene: TRBD1; v_gene: TRBV6-5; abundance: NA; CDR3nt: TGTGCCAGCAGTTACTCTAACCAGGGGGTTTACAATGAGCAGTTCTTC; CDR3aa: CASSYSNQGVYNEQFF
j_gene: TRBJ2-7; d_gene: NA; v_gene: TRBV18; abundance: NA; CDR3nt: TGTGCCAGCTCACCCGACAGGCCCACGAACTCCTACGAGCAGTACTTC; CDR3aa: CASSPDRPTNSYEQYF
j_gene: TRBJ2-3; d_gene: NA; v_gene: TRBV5-1; abundance: NA; CDR3nt: TGCGCCAGCAGCCCCCAGGGTCGTAGCACAGATACGCAGTATTTT; CDR3aa: CASSPQGRSTDTQYF
j_gene: TRBJ1-5; d_gene: TRBD1; v_gene: TRBV10-3; abundance: NA; CDR3nt: TGTGCCATCAGTGGGCAGGGGGCAGGGCAGCCCCAGCATTTT; CDR3aa: CAISGQGAGQPQHF
j_gene: TRBJ1-5; d_gene: NA; v_gene: TRBV12-5; abundance: NA; CDR3nt: TGTGCTAGTGGTTTGGCACACACCCAGCCCCAGCATTTT; CDR3aa: CASGLAHTQPQHF
j_gene: TRBJ1-5; d_gene: NA; v_gene: TRBV6-1; abundance: NA; CDR3nt: TGTGCCAGCAAGGGAGGGCACTATAGCAATCAGCCCCAGCATTTT; CDR3aa: CASKGGHYSNQPQHF
j_gene: TRBJ2-7; d_gene: NA; v_gene: TRBV5-1; abundance: NA; CDR3nt: TGCGCCAGCAGCTTGGAACACCCTTCCTACGAGCAGTACTTC; CDR3aa: CASSLEHPSYEQYF
j_gene: TRBJ2-7; d_gene: NA; v_gene: TRBV30; abundance: NA; CDR3nt: TGTGCCTGGGCCGGGACTCTATCCTACGAGCAGTACTTC; CDR3aa: CAWAGTLSYEQYF
j_gene: TRBJ1-1; d_gene: NA; v_gene: TRBV6-1; abundance: NA; CDR3nt: TGTGCCAGCAGTGACAGGGGTGTTGCTTTCTTT; CDR3aa: CASSDRGVAFF
j_gene: TRBJ2-7; d_gene: NA; v_gene: TRBV5-5; abundance: NA; CDR3nt: TGTGCCAGCAGCTTGGCCCCAGGCGAAGACTACCAGCAGTACTTC; CDR3aa: CASSLAPGEDYQQYF
j_gene: TRBJ2-7; d_gene: TRBD2; v_gene: TRBV10-3; abundance: NA; CDR3nt: TGTGCCATCACTTTCGGACTAGCGGGAAACGAGCAGTACTTC; CDR3aa: CAITFGLAGNEQYF
j_gene: TRBJ1-1; d_gene: TRBD1; v_gene: TRBV20-1; abundance: NA; CDR3nt: TGCAGTGCCCGGACAGGGTTAGCGGCTTTCTTT; CDR3aa: CSARTGLAAFF
j_gene: TRBJ2-1; d_gene: TRBD2; v_gene: TRBV7-7; abundance: NA; CDR3nt: TGTGCTAGCAGCCCCTTGGCGGGGGGGAACAATGAGCAGTTCTTC; CDR3aa: CASSPLAGGNNEQFF
j_gene: TRBJ2-5; d_gene: NA; v_gene: TRBV5-1; abundance: few; CDR3nt: TGCGCCAGCAGCTTGGGACAGCCCCAAGAGACCCAGTACTTC; CDR3aa: CASSLGQPQETQYF
j_gene: TRBJ1-1; d_gene: NA; v_gene: TRBV2; abundance: NA; CDR3nt: TGTGCCAGGGACTTCCAATATCGGAACACTGAAGCTTTCTTT; CDR3aa: CARDFQYRNTEAFF
j_gene: TRBJ1-5; d_gene: TRBD1; v_gene: TRBV27; abundance: NA; CDR3nt: TGTGCCAGCAGTTTGGGGACAGGGGAAGGAAATCAGCCCCAGCATTTT; CDR3aa: CASSLGTGEGNQPQHF
j_gene: TRBJ2-1; d_gene: TRBD1; v_gene: TRBV28; abundance: NA; CDR3nt: TGTGCCAGCAGACAGGGGACCTACAATGAGCAGTTCTTC; CDR3aa: CASRQGTYNEQFF